Listed here are 7 T cell receptor beta chains from one sample, sequenced in a study of shared clonotypes between healthy human individuals. Measured with immunoSEQ multiplex PCR; TCRdb has only the in-frame clones, and not every one. Here the sample spans about 680,000 clones, 74% being singletons. Sequenced: memory CD4+ T cells sorted from blood. Described subset: CD45RA-negative fraction. The source is a woman aged 25 to 39 in good health.

The chain's CDR3 is CASSLAGGPWDTQYF. The DNA of the CDR3 is TGCGCCAGCAGCTTAGCGGGAGGGCCTTGGGATACGCAGTATTTT. This chain joins TRBV5-1 and TRBJ2-3; TRBD2 matches 10 bases. Germline V gene lookup returns CDR1 SGHRS and CDR2 YFSETQ. With 2 bases clipped from V and 6 bases from J, the junction kept 6 bases outside the gene matches. CDR3 length: 15 residues.

The chain combines TRBV5-1 with TRBJ2-5, with D perhaps TRBD2 (7 bases). This CDR3 is 16 amino acids long. V lost 2 bases to trimming and J lost 3 bases, with 17 bases between them. Germline CDR1 reads SGHRS; CDR2 reads YFSETQ. The CDR3 nucleotides read TGCGCCAGCAGCTTAGGGGCCCGGGGGGCGGAAGAGACCCAGTACTTC. This translates into CASSLGARGAEETQYF.

This chain connects TRBV7-7 to TRBJ2-3; 8 bases agree with TRBD1. Germline-derived CDR1 and CDR2 are SSHAT and FNYEAQ (reference sequence). The CDR3 spans 14 residues. V was clipped by 6 bases and J by 7 bases; unmatched bases: 9. As DNA, the CDR3 is TGTGCCAGCAGTCCAGGGGGCGCGGGAAATACGCAGTATTTT. Translating it yields CASSPGGAGNTQYF.

This clone was seen repeatedly, ten times or more. The CDR3 DNA reads TGTGCCAGCAGCCCGGGACTAGTCGGCGGGGAGCTGTTTTTT. This gives the protein CASSPGLVGGELFF. J is TRBJ2-2 and V is TRBV5-4, with 8 bases fitting TRBD2. Germline CDR1 is SGHNT and CDR2 is YYREEE (reference sequence). This CDR3 spans 14 amino acids. With 4 bases clipped from V and 7 bases from J, the junction kept 6 bases outside the gene matches.

V and J are TRBV11-3 and TRBJ2-6, with TRBD1 identical over 9 bases. The length of the CDR3 is 18 residues. Germline CDR1 SGHNT, CDR2 YENEEA. V lost 2 bases, J lost 0 bases, and 5 bases stayed unmatched. For the CDR3, the DNA is TGTGCCAGCAGCTTATCCGGGACAGGGAGCTCTGGGGCCAACGTCCTGACTTTC. It specifies CASSLSGTGSSGANVLTF.

The sample holds many counts of this clone. The genes are TRBV6-5 and TRBJ1-5; D is possibly TRBD1 (5 bases). Trimming cost V 6 bases and J 7 bases, with 16 bases left between them. This CDR3 has 14 amino acids. The germline gives CDR1 MNHEY, CDR2 SVGAGI. CDR3 in amino acids: CASRSMQGGQPQHF. The DNA of the CDR3 is TGTGCCAGCAGGTCGATGCAGGGTGGGCAGCCCCAGCATTTT.

This sequence joins TRBV5-5 and TRBJ2-1, with D tentatively TRBD1 (6 bases). V shed 2 bases and J shed 4 bases, with 13 bases lying between them. CDR3 size: 15 residues. Germline CDR1 reads SGHKS; CDR2 reads YYEKEE (reference sequence). The CDR3, as DNA: TGTGCCAGCAGCTTCGAACAGGGTGCATACAATGAGCAGTTCTTC. Translated, it gives CASSFEQGAYNEQFF.